What follows are 16 T cell receptor beta chains derived from one specimen sequenced in a study of T cell repertoires in cytomegalovirus infection. TCRdb reprocessed the reads via MiXCR and lists one record per CDR3 protein. This table holds roughly 300,000 distinct CDR3 sequences, more than 8% found once. The material sequenced was PBMCs. Receptors were obtained from a human donor in good health (CMV status not recorded). Some clones in this sample may be carry-over from other donors' samples.

A few counts support this clonotype. The rearrangement uses TRBV27 and TRBJ1-6; D perhaps matches TRBD1 (6 bases). The CDR3 runs to 14 residues. CDR1 and CDR2 (germline): MNHEY, SMNVEV (reference sequence). V was pared by 6 bases and J by 5 bases, with 11 bases between. The CDR3 sequence: CASRSQGNNSPLHF. The CDR3 DNA follows: TGTGCCAGCAGATCGCAGGGGAATAATTCACCCCTCCACTTT.

This clonotype was counted only a few times. V is TRBV18 and J is TRBJ2-7; D is undetermined. CDR1 is KGHSH and CDR2 is LQKENI in the germline V gene. The V gene lost 6 bases and the J gene lost 7 bases, with 19 bases spanning the gap. The CDR3 sequence is 14 residues long. CDR3 sequence reads: CASSQSRLNEEQYF. The CDR3 nucleotides read TGTGCCAGCTCTCAATCCCGGCTCAATGAGGAGCAGTACTTC.

This clonotype was recorded many times. V gene TRBV23-1 combines with J gene TRBJ1-6, with 7 bases lining up with TRBD1. TRBV23-1 is placed among ORFs of uncertain function. The J segment lost 7 bases and the V segment lost 0 bases, leaving 9 bases of the junction unmatched. The CDR3 has 17 amino acids. CDR3 DNA sequence: TGCGCCAGCAGTCAATCGAAACCGGGACAGAGGAATTCACCCCTCCACTTT. Translation gives CASSQSKPGQRNSPLHF.

At least ten counts were recorded for this clonotype. The gene calls are TRBV7-2 and TRBJ2-3; 8 nucleotides match TRBD2. CDR1 and CDR2 (germline): SGHTA, FQGNSA. The V and J ends lost 5 bases and 0 bases, in that order; junction bases with no gene match: 13. The length of the CDR3 is 18 residues. CDR3 region: CASSHKRGRDSSTDTQYF. CDR3 nucleotide sequence: TGTGCCAGCAGCCATAAGCGGGGGCGGGACTCTAGCACAGATACGCAGTATTTT.

This clonotype was recorded at least ten times. The chain recombines TRBV7-2 with TRBJ2-2; 10 positions agree with TRBD2. Germline CDR1 and CDR2: SGHTA and FQGNSA. V lost 6 bases to trimming and J lost 5 bases; unmatched junction nucleotides: 6. This CDR3 has 15 amino acids. The CDR3 nucleotides read TGTGCCAGCAGTCTAGCGGGGGCGCGGACCGGGGAGCTGTTTTTT. It yields the protein CASSLAGARTGELFF.

The V call is TRBV6-2 or TRBV6-3, the J call TRBJ1-1; D is unclear. The V gene lost 3 bases and the J gene lost 0 bases, with 17 bases spanning the gap. This CDR3 is 17 amino acids long. CDR1 MNHEY and CDR2 SVGEGT come from the germline V gene. The CDR3 is CASSYPPEAPMNTEAFF. DNA of the CDR3: TGTGCCAGCAGTTATCCCCCTGAAGCCCCCATGAACACTGAAGCTTTCTTT.

This clonotype was seen repeatedly, ten times or more. J is TRBJ2-3 and V is TRBV2; weak D call: TRBD2 (6 bases). The CDR3 contains 15 residues. Germline CDR1 SNHLY, CDR2 FYNNEI. The V gene lost 8 bases and the J gene lost 2 bases, with 17 bases spanning the gap. The CDR3 loop reads CASVARGGITDTQYF. The CDR3 bases are TGTGCCAGCGTGGCCCGTGGGGGGATCACAGATACGCAGTATTTT.

This clonotype appeared a few times. The rearrangement links TRBV18 to TRBJ1-1; no firm D call. Germline values: CDR1 KGHSH, CDR2 LQKENI. Trimming left V 3 bases short and J 6 bases short, with 8 bases between. This CDR3 comprises 12 residues. The CDR3 here is CASSPRAAEAFF. The CDR3 nucleotides read TGTGCCAGCTCACCCCGTGCGGCTGAAGCTTTCTTT.

A few counts support this clonotype. The chain has TRBV20-1 and TRBJ1-1; TRBD1 matches at 10 bases. This CDR3 comprises 13 residues. Germline lookup yields CDR1 DFQATT and CDR2 SNEGSKA (reference sequence). The J segment lost 4 bases and the V segment lost 4 bases, leaving 3 bases of the junction unmatched. In nucleotides, the CDR3 is TGCAGTGCTACCCGACAGGGGGCCACTGAAGCTTTCTTT. Residues: CSATRQGATEAFF.

This clonotype occurred a few times. The chain's CDR3 is CASRQDTLNQPQHF. CDR3 DNA: TGTGCCAGCAGACAAGACACACTCAATCAGCCCCAGCATTTT. The chain is built from TRBV12-3 or TRBV12-4 and TRBJ1-5; D gene unclear. This CDR3 comprises 14 residues. The ends were cut back, 6 bases at V and 3 bases at J, with 12 bases in the middle.

This clonotype was found many times. This sequence joins TRBV7-2 and TRBJ2-1; TRBD1 might be the D (6 bases). Trimming removed 1 base at V and 4 bases at J, with 11 bases between. The germline CDR1 and CDR2 sequences are SGHTA and FQGNSA. The CDR3 has 15 residues. The CDR3 region has the DNA TGTGCCAGCAGCTTAGTAGGGGGTACTTACAATGAGCAGTTCTTC. It specifies CASSLVGGTYNEQFF.

In this sample, this clonotype turned up a few times. This sequence joins TRBV20-1 and TRBJ1-1; D unclear. The germline V gene encodes CDR1 DFQATT and CDR2 SNEGSKA (reference sequence). The CDR3 is 13 amino acids. V was shortened by 4 bases and J by 1 base, with 10 bases between the two germline ends. The CDR3 loop reads CSATRDGNTEAFF. Here the CDR3 DNA reads TGCAGTGCTACTAGAGACGGGAACACTGAAGCTTTCTTT.

The chain joins TRBV10-3 to TRBJ2-3; no reliable D call. Trimming removed 11 bases at V and 2 bases at J, with 14 bases between. There are 13 residues in the CDR3. Germline CDR1 and CDR2: ENHRY and SYGVKD. The CDR3 here is CAQRETLTDTQYF. CDR3 coding DNA: TGTGCCCAGAGAGAGACCCTCACAGATACGCAGTATTTT.

Only a few counts were recorded for this clonotype. This rearrangement joins TRBV7-1 to TRBJ2-3, with 7 bases lining up with TRBD1. TRBV7-1 is marked as an open reading frame, function uncertain. V dropped 4 bases and J dropped 10; count of bases not matched to a gene: 5. The CDR3 runs to 12 residues. The CDR3 reads CASSYTGDAQYF. The CDR3, as DNA: TGTGCCAGCAGCTATACAGGGGACGCGCAGTATTTT.

This clonotype was picked up a small number of times. The chain combines TRBV12-3 or TRBV12-4 with TRBJ1-3; D remains ambiguous. The CDR3 spans 13 residues. The V gene lost 6 bases and the J gene lost 1 base, with 7 bases spanning the gap. CDR3: CASSQKSGNTIYF. CDR3 sequence (DNA): TGTGCCAGCAGCCAAAAATCTGGAAACACCATATATTTT.

The V and J genes are TRBV18 and TRBJ2-3, with 8 bases matching TRBD1. The CDR3 is 16 amino acids. Germline V gives CDR1 KGHSH, CDR2 LQKENI. V lost 3 bases to trimming and J lost 2 bases; unmatched junction nucleotides: 7. CDR3 region: CASSPRQGRVTDTQYF. CDR3 bases: TGTGCCAGCTCACCCCGACAGGGGCGTGTCACAGATACGCAGTATTTT.